These 8 T cell receptor beta chains came from one sample sequenced in a study of Tregs in tolerant kidney transplant recipients. Clones were read by immunoSEQ multiplex PCR, and TCRdb kept only the in-frame ones, dropping some. The repertoire holds about 77,000 clones, roughly 98% seen once, with roughly 0.59% in the top ten. The sequencing here drew on CD4+ T cells from blood, taken before the transplant. These receptors originate from a human donor who received a combined kidney and bone marrow transplant.

The chain recombines TRBV5-6 with TRBJ2-1; D unclear. There are 12 residues in the CDR3. Germline V gene lookup returns CDR1 SGHDT and CDR2 YYEEEE. V gave up 4 bases and J gave up 3 bases, with 5 bases separating them. CDR3 coding DNA: TGTGCCAGCAGCATCAACTACAATGAGCAGTTCTTC. Its protein is CASSINYNEQFF. The whole variable domain, remainder taken from reference TRBV5-6 and TRBJ2-1, is DAGVTQSPTHLIKTRGQQVTLRCSPKSGHDTVSWYQQALGQGPQFIFQYYEEEERQRGNFPDRFSGHQFPNYSSELNVNALLLGDSALYLCASSINYNEQFFGPGTRLTVL.

This clone occurred once. The rearrangement uses TRBV5-1 and TRBJ2-1; 9 bases match TRBD1. Looked up from germline, CDR1 is SGHRS and CDR2 is YFSETQ. The CDR3 length is 15 residues. The trim removed 4 bases at V and 7 bases at J, leaving 9 bases unmatched. The CDR3 here is CASSQQGAKRNEQFF. DNA of the CDR3: TGCGCCAGCAGCCAACAGGGGGCGAAGCGGAATGAGCAGTTCTTC.

The rearrangement links TRBV7-2 to TRBJ2-3, with 11 bases lining up with TRBD2. The CDR3 has 17 amino acids. With V trimmed by 5 bases and J by 5 bases, 12 bases remained unmatched. Germline V lookup: CDR1 SGHTA, CDR2 FQGNSA. CDR3 region: CASSDTSSGGRVDTQYF. CDR3 sequence (DNA): TGTGCCAGCAGCGATACGTCTAGCGGGGGGCGGGTAGATACGCAGTATTTT.

This clone came up once. The genes are TRBV4-1 and TRBJ2-1; TRBD1 matches at 9 bases. Trimming removed 3 bases from V and 0 bases from J; junction bases left unmatched: 6. Per the germline V gene, CDR1 is MGHRA and CDR2 is YSYEKL. The CDR3 totals 17 residues. CDR3 amino acids: CASSHSRTGASYNEQFF. CDR3 coding DNA: TGCGCCAGCAGCCACAGCAGGACAGGGGCCTCCTACAATGAGCAGTTCTTC.

This chain connects TRBV9 to TRBJ1-2; D gene ambiguous. Germline values: CDR1 SGDLS, CDR2 YYNGEE. The CDR3 contains 11 residues. Trimming took off 7 bases at V and 7 bases at J, with 11 bases between the two ends. CDR3 sequence (DNA): TGTGCCAGCGCTCGGGGTCTTGGCTACACCTTC. Translated: CASARGLGYTF. The variable domain in full, completed from reference TRBV9 and TRBJ1-2, reads DSGVTQTPKHLITATGQRVTLRCSPRSGDLSVYWYQQSLDQGLQFLIQYYNGEERAKGNILERFSAQQFPDLHSELNLSSLELGDSALYFCASARGLGYTFGSGTRLTVV.

J is TRBJ2-7 and V is TRBV7-3, with no clear D. Germline V gene lookup returns CDR1 SGHTA and CDR2 FQGTGA. Trimming cost V 2 bases and J 3 bases, with 14 bases left between them. CDR3 size: 15 residues. The CDR3 here is CASSLLSRLVYEQYF. Written as DNA, the CDR3 is TGTGCCAGCAGCTTACTTTCCAGGTTAGTCTACGAGCAGTACTTC.

This sequence joins TRBV11-3 and TRBJ2-1, with 8 bases identical to TRBD2. Germline-derived CDR1 and CDR2 are SGHNT and YENEEA. CDR3 length: 13 residues. The V and J ends lost 5 bases and 12 bases, in that order; junction bases with no gene match: 9. Written as DNA, the CDR3 is TGTGCCAGCAGCATAGTCGGCGGGGGGTTGCAGTTCTTC. Translated, it gives CASSIVGGGLQFF.

The rearrangement links TRBV7-2 to TRBJ1-2, with D possibly TRBD1 on 5 matching bases. CDR3 length: 16 residues. The germline V gene encodes CDR1 SGHTA and CDR2 FQGNSA. V lost 1 base, J lost 4 bases, and 16 bases lay in between. In nucleotides, the CDR3 is TGTGCCAGCAGCTTAGTAGCCGAGTTGGACACCTATGGCTACACCTTC. Translating it yields CASSLVAELDTYGYTF.